One sample yielded the 27 T cell receptor beta chains listed below, sequenced in a study of blood T cell repertoires in COVID-19. Some clones are missing from TCRdb's copy, which holds only in-frame ones; the method was immunoSEQ multiplex PCR. The sample lists about 500,000 clones; around 87% were seen once. Sequenced material: PBMCs or T cells enriched from blood (not recorded which). These receptor sequences come from a woman between 18 and 30 years old who had recovered from COVID-19.

The chain employs TRBV6-5 and TRBJ1-2, with 7 bases matching TRBD1. This CDR3 contains 16 residues. Per the germline V gene, CDR1 is MNHEY and CDR2 is SVGAGI. Trimming took 4 bases from V and 6 from J; bases not matched to a gene: 14. The CDR3 coding sequence is TGTGCCAGCAGTTGGCGGCGAAGACAGGGCAGAGATGGCTACACCTTC. It yields the protein CASSWRRRQGRDGYTF.

The chain combines TRBV7-9 with TRBJ1-5; 10 bases fit TRBD1. The length of the CDR3 is 18 residues. Germline V gives CDR1 SEHNR, CDR2 FQNEAQ (reference sequence). V lost 3 bases, J lost 3 bases, and 11 bases stayed unmatched. The CDR3 bases are TGTGCCAGCAGCTTTTATTGGGGGACAGGGGCCCACAATCAGCCCCAGCATTTT. The encoded protein is CASSFYWGTGAHNQPQHF.

DNA of the CDR3: TGTGCCAGCAGCCCGATAGCGGGGGGCATCTCCTACAATGAGCAGTTCTTC. Protein: CASSPIAGGISYNEQFF. The V and J genes are TRBV7-9 and TRBJ2-1; TRBD2 matches at 10 bases. Trimming removed 5 bases from V and 0 bases from J; junction bases left unmatched: 7. CDR1 is SEHNR and CDR2 is FQNEAQ in the germline V gene (reference sequence). This CDR3 has 17 amino acids. Variable domain in full (rest from reference TRBV7-9 and TRBJ2-1): DTGVSQNPRHKITKRGQNVTFRCDPISEHNRLYWYRQTLGQGPEFLTYFQNEAQLEKSRLLSDRFSAERPKGSFSTLEIQRTEQGDSAMYLCASSPIAGGISYNEQFFGPGTRLTVL.

The chain has TRBV5-1 and TRBJ2-2, with unresolved D. Germline V gene data show CDR1 as SGHRS and CDR2 as YFSETQ. V was clipped by 1 base and J by 10 bases, with 8 bases between them. The CDR3 covers 12 residues. The CDR3 region is CASSLIGVELFF. The CDR3 DNA follows: TGCGCCAGCAGCTTGATTGGAGTGGAGCTGTTTTTT.

The V call is TRBV7-9, the J call TRBJ2-7; 8 bases fit TRBD1. The CDR3 has 14 residues. Germline-derived CDR1 and CDR2 are SEHNR and FQNEAQ (reference sequence). V was pared by 4 bases and J by 0 bases, with 2 bases of the junction left unmatched. The CDR3 loop reads CASSYTGGSYEQYF. In DNA, the CDR3 is TGTGCCAGCAGCTATACAGGGGGCTCCTACGAGCAGTACTTC.

J is TRBJ2-2 and V is TRBV2, with TRBD2 as a possible D gene (6 bases). The CDR3 sequence is 12 residues long. Germline CDR1 SNHLY, CDR2 FYNNEI. With 6 bases removed from V and 7 bases from J, the gap between germline ends came to 9 bases. Here the CDR3 DNA reads TGTGCCAGCAGGCGGGGTGGCGGGGAGCTGTTTTTT. Translated, it gives CASRRGGGELFF. Full variable domain (remainder filled in from reference TRBV2 and TRBJ2-2): EPEVTQTPSHQVTQMGQEVILRCVPISNHLYFYWYRQILGQKVEFLVSFYNNEISEKSEIFDDQFSVERPDGSNFTLKIRSTKLEDSAMYFCASRRGGGELFFGEGSRLTVL.

V and J are TRBV10-2 and TRBJ2-2; maybe TRBD2 (7 bases). Per the germline V gene, CDR1 is WSHSY and CDR2 is SAAADI. Deletions cut 8 bases from V and 4 bases from J, with 14 bases between. This CDR3 spans 14 amino acids. CDR3 region: CASGGAMGTGELFF. In DNA form, the CDR3 reads TGCGCCAGCGGGGGGGCCATGGGCACCGGGGAGCTGTTTTTT.

This chain joins TRBV6-5 and TRBJ2-3; 11 bases line up with TRBD2. The germline V gene encodes CDR1 MNHEY and CDR2 SVGAGI. This CDR3 has 15 residues. V gave up 4 bases and J gave up 6 bases; unmatched junction bases: 6. CDR3 protein: CASSLAGGPRDTQYF. CDR3 sequence (DNA): TGTGCCAGCAGTTTAGCGGGGGGGCCGCGGGATACGCAGTATTTT.

J is TRBJ2-7 and V is TRBV7-2; 8 nucleotides match TRBD1. This CDR3 comprises 15 residues. V lost 1 base to trimming and J lost 2 bases; unmatched junction nucleotides: 4. Germline-derived CDR1 and CDR2 are SGHTA and FQGNSA. CDR3 bases: TGTGCCAGCAGCTTAGTAACAGGGGGAGCCTACGAGCAGTACTTC. Amino acid sequence: CASSLVTGGAYEQYF.

This chain links TRBV5-5 with TRBJ1-5; no firm D call. The V and J ends lost 2 bases and 0 bases respectively, with 9 bases between them. CDR1 and CDR2 (germline): SGHKS, YYEKEE (reference sequence). The CDR3 length is 15 residues. CDR3 sequence (DNA): TGTGCCAGCAGCTTCGAGGTTTATAGCAATCAGCCCCAGCATTTT. Protein sequence: CASSFEVYSNQPQHF.

This clone has only one observation. The V gene is TRBV13, the J gene TRBJ2-7, with 8 bases that match TRBD2. Germline loops: CDR1 PRHDT, CDR2 FYEKMQ (reference sequence). The CDR3 has 15 residues. J lost 0 bases, V lost 4 bases, and 5 bases had no gene match. DNA for the CDR3: TGTGCCAGCAGCTCGCCCGGACTAGCCTCCTACGAGCAGTACTTC. Residues: CASSSPGLASYEQYF.

The V and J genes are TRBV2 and TRBJ1-4; D remains unclear. This CDR3 spans 15 amino acids. V gave up 2 bases and J gave up 0 bases, with 7 bases separating them. The germline gives CDR1 SNHLY, CDR2 FYNNEI. CDR3 in DNA: TGTGCCAGCAGTGAATCCGGGACAACTAATGAAAAACTGTTTTTT. This sequence encodes CASSESGTTNEKLFF.

J is TRBJ1-5 and V is TRBV6-5; D not certain. Per the germline V gene, CDR1 is MNHEY and CDR2 is SVGAGI. CDR3 size: 12 residues. V lost 5 bases, J lost 6 bases, and 8 bases lay in between. CDR3 amino acids: CASSPYVQPQHF. The CDR3 region has the DNA TGTGCCAGCAGTCCCTATGTTCAGCCCCAGCATTTT.

The chain is built from TRBV7-7 and TRBJ1-5; D is ambiguous. Trimming left V 0 bases short and J 4 bases short, with 4 bases between. The CDR3 sequence is 13 residues long. The V gene's germline CDR1 is SSHAT and CDR2 FNYEAQ (reference sequence). The CDR3, as DNA: TGTGCCAGCAGCTTAGCGAGAAATCAGCCCCAGCATTTT. Translated: CASSLARNQPQHF.

The rearrangement uses TRBV30 and TRBJ1-4; possible D gene TRBD1, 6 bases. With 0 bases removed from V and 8 bases from J, the gap between germline ends came to 13 bases. This CDR3 has 14 amino acids. Germline V gene data show CDR1 as GTSNPN and CDR2 as SVGIG (reference sequence). CDR3 sequence reads: CAWSVPAGEEKLFF. DNA for the CDR3: TGTGCCTGGAGTGTACCGGCAGGGGAGGAAAAACTGTTTTTT.

The V gene is TRBV7-9, the J gene TRBJ1-2; D is unclear. This CDR3 is built from 13 residues. From germline, CDR1 is SEHNR and CDR2 FQNEAQ (reference sequence). Trimming stripped 4 bases from V and 3 bases from J, with 9 bases between. The CDR3 sequence: CASSSSGDYGYTF. The DNA for the CDR3 is TGTGCCAGCAGCTCTAGCGGGGACTATGGCTACACCTTC.

The V gene is TRBV15, the J gene TRBJ1-2, with 8 bases fitting TRBD1. Trimming cost V 1 base and J 8 bases; bases outside gene matches: 12. The CDR3 has 16 amino acids. Germline loops: CDR1 LNHNV, CDR2 YYDKDF (reference sequence). For the CDR3, the DNA is TGTGCCACCAGCAGAGGGACGGACAGGGAGTACCGCGGCTACACCTTC. It codes for CATSRGTDREYRGYTF.

The J gene is TRBJ1-2, the V gene TRBV6-5; 8 nucleotides align to TRBD1. V trimming: 2 bases; J trimming: 8 bases; junction bases outside the gene matches: 4. CDR3 length: 13 residues. Per germline, CDR1 MNHEY and CDR2 SVGAGI. The CDR3 is CASSYLTGGGYTF. In DNA, the CDR3 is TGTGCCAGCAGTTACCTTACAGGGGGGGGCTACACCTTC.

The rearrangement joins TRBV10-2 to TRBJ2-3; 8 bases map to TRBD2. The junction had 9 bases not matched to a gene; V was cut back by 5 bases and J by 5 bases. Germline-derived CDR1 and CDR2 are WSHSY and SAAADI. The CDR3 has 15 amino acids. Written as DNA, the CDR3 is TGCGCCAGCAGTCCCGGGGGGGCCCGTGGAGATACGCAGTATTTT. It yields the protein CASSPGGARGDTQYF.

V is TRBV11-2 and J is TRBJ1-2; D gene ambiguous. The germline gives CDR1 SGHAT, CDR2 FQNNGV. The CDR3 covers 13 residues. Trimming left V 1 base short and J 2 bases short, with 5 bases between. The CDR3 here is CASSLGGNYGYTF. CDR3 DNA: TGTGCCAGCAGCTTAGGAGGGAACTATGGCTACACCTTC.

The gene calls are TRBV5-1 and TRBJ2-3; no definite D call. Germline values: CDR1 SGHRS, CDR2 YFSETQ. The CDR3 totals 14 residues. Trimming cost V 0 bases and J 3 bases, with 8 bases left between them. CDR3 sequence reads: CASSLEYSTDTQYF. In DNA, the CDR3 is TGCGCCAGCAGCTTGGAATACTCAACAGATACGCAGTATTTT.

V is TRBV7-9 and J is TRBJ2-7, with D possibly TRBD1 on 6 matching bases. Germline V gene lookup returns CDR1 SEHNR and CDR2 FQNEAQ (reference sequence). The V end was cut by 5 bases, the J end by 6 bases, with 17 bases between. This CDR3 is built from 14 residues. The CDR3 sequence: CASSQTGLGSEQYF. Here the CDR3 DNA reads TGTGCCAGCAGCCAGACAGGCCTCGGATCCGAGCAGTACTTC.

The rearrangement joins TRBV15 to TRBJ2-7; D perhaps matches TRBD1 (5 bases). The ends were cut back, 0 bases at V and 0 bases at J, with 9 bases in the middle. The CDR3 runs 15 residues. Germline-derived CDR1 and CDR2 are LNHNV and YYDKDF (reference sequence). The CDR3 loop is CATSREGASSYEQYF. CDR3 DNA: TGTGCCACCAGCAGAGAAGGGGCGAGCTCCTACGAGCAGTACTTC.

Only one count was recorded for this clone. The chain links TRBV28 to TRBJ2-1, with TRBD2 as a possible D gene (6 bases). This CDR3 comprises 17 residues. Germline CDR1 MDHEN, CDR2 SYDVKM. The ends were cut back, 3 bases at V and 0 bases at J, with 15 bases in the middle. CDR3 sequence reads: CASSFGGPKGSYNEQFF. In DNA, the CDR3 is TGTGCCAGCAGTTTCGGAGGGCCCAAGGGCTCCTACAATGAGCAGTTCTTC.

This chain joins TRBV19 and TRBJ2-2; 13 nucleotides align to TRBD2. Germline values: CDR1 LNHDA, CDR2 SQIVND (reference sequence). V was clipped by 7 bases and J by 8 bases; unmatched bases: 4. The CDR3 is 14 amino acids. CDR3 DNA: TGTGCCAGTAAGACTAGCGGGGGGACGGGGGAGCTGTTTTTT. Translating gives CASKTSGGTGELFF.

The CDR3 DNA reads TGTGCCAGCAGCCCGAGAAAAGAGGTCCCAGATGAGCAGTTCTTC. It yields the protein CASSPRKEVPDEQFF. The J gene is TRBJ2-1, the V gene TRBV14; D remains unclear. Germline loops: CDR1 SGHDN, CDR2 FVKESK. The CDR3 is made up of 15 amino acids. V was trimmed by 4 bases and J by 8 bases, leaving 18 bases between them.

V usage is TRBV5-1 and J usage is TRBJ2-3; 8 nucleotides align to TRBD2. Germline CDR1 SGHRS, CDR2 YFSETQ. The CDR3 has 14 amino acids. J was trimmed by 4 bases and V by 8 bases; bases with no gene match: 9. The CDR3 DNA reads as TGCGCCAGTACCGGGGGGGCGAGTTCAGATACGCAGTATTTT. It codes for CASTGGASSDTQYF.